Listed below are T cell receptor beta chains from one sample, sequenced in a study of blood T cell repertoires in COVID-19. Profiled with immunoSEQ multiplex PCR; TCRdb holds only in-frame clones, not every one. The profile shows a few hundred thousand clones, roughly 82% of them singletons. Sequences were obtained from peripheral blood. The receptors stem from a man between 50 and 59 years old with active or convalescent COVID-19. Each CDR3 is given with its conserved first and last residue. Fields, in order: V gene, D gene, J gene, CDR3 protein. The D gene is left open where the match is weak.

TRBV18,TRBD1,TRBJ1-4,CASSPKGQGIAEKLFF
TRBV7-2,-,TRBJ1-5,CASSFGWVTQPQHF
TRBV3-1/TRBV3-2,-,TRBJ1-3,CASSQGPNSGNTIYF
TRBV7-2,-,TRBJ1-1,CASSFSRRNTEAFF
TRBV5-8,-,TRBJ1-2,CASSLEGEARPYGYTF
TRBV12-3/TRBV12-4,TRBD2,TRBJ2-1,CASSGGSQEQFF
TRBV4-1,TRBD1,TRBJ1-2,CASSHGGQGGYGYTF
TRBV2,TRBD1,TRBJ1-2,CASRPDRGGYGYTF
TRBV7-2,-,TRBJ2-7,CASSLGLAGDYEQYF
TRBV10-3,-,TRBJ2-1,CAISPSDGDNEQFF
TRBV18,-,TRBJ2-1,CASSQGLVGEQFF
TRBV28,TRBD1,TRBJ2-7,CASSPPGTGAYEQYF
TRBV11-3,TRBD2,TRBJ2-3,CASSLVAPHSGGPPDTQYF
TRBV5-1,-,TRBJ2-5,CASSFTGRQETQYF
TRBV24-1,-,TRBJ1-1,CARRGGDTEAFF
TRBV29-1,-,TRBJ2-3,CSALPGHPRTDTQYF
TRBV7-2,TRBD1,TRBJ1-2,CASSLSINRQGVPYYGYTF
TRBV7-2,-,TRBJ1-1,CASSSTQGFYTEAFF
TRBV6-5,-,TRBJ2-3,CASSYSGLFTDTQYF
TRBV21-1,-,TRBJ2-5,CASMPLRRQEYLPIRKETQYF
TRBV7-9,TRBD1,TRBJ1-4,CASSPTTGSEKLFF
TRBV11-2,TRBD2,TRBJ2-7,CASSLAAGTYEQYF
TRBV5-1,-,TRBJ2-6,CASSLALSGANVLTF
TRBV29-1,-,TRBJ2-3,CSVYGGTDTQYF
TRBV2,-,TRBJ2-1,CASSSFSGNEQFF
TRBV10-3,-,TRBJ2-7,CAISDVSPAYEQYF
TRBV7-2,-,TRBJ1-2,CASSRDRPAGYTF
TRBV5-1,TRBD1,TRBJ1-1,CASSPGTGGFLNTEAFF
TRBV27,-,TRBJ1-2,CASSLSSGAYGYTF
TRBV21-1,-,TRBJ1-5,CASSLRTGGKGNQPQHF
TRBV3-1/TRBV3-2,TRBD2,TRBJ2-7,CATRSLAGYEQYF
TRBV18,TRBD1,TRBJ1-4,CASSPQGLRGPEKLFF
TRBV27,-,TRBJ1-6,CASRPTGNSYNSPLHF
TRBV7-2,TRBD2,TRBJ2-2,CASSSSSGVYTGELFF
TRBV7-8,-,TRBJ2-1,CASSASRVSYNEQFF
TRBV28,-,TRBJ2-4,CASRDARITIQYF
TRBV5-1,-,TRBJ1-1,CASSFVVNTEAFF
TRBV7-6,-,TRBJ2-1,CASSAWGLSSYNEQFF
TRBV11-1,-,TRBJ2-5,CASSLRGTGRETQYF
TRBV4-1,TRBD1,TRBJ1-6,CASSRPAGTGGARLHF
TRBV5-4,-,TRBJ2-3,CASSSRVGTDTQYF
TRBV28,-,TRBJ2-2,CASSFPGNTGELFF
TRBV20-1,-,TRBJ1-2,CSASNRAYGYTF
TRBV2,TRBD2,TRBJ2-7,CASTPGLAGSYEQYF
TRBV6-5,TRBD1,TRBJ2-1,CASSYSSGTANNEQFF
TRBV12-3/TRBV12-4,TRBD2,TRBJ2-1,CASTGLADNEQFF
TRBV2,-,TRBJ2-1,CASREGWEFYNEQFF
TRBV7-2,TRBD2,TRBJ2-7,CASSARGTSGSYEQYF
TRBV19,TRBD1,TRBJ2-2,CASRGTGNTGELFF
TRBV4-2,-,TRBJ1-3,CASTQLGGGKNTIYF